This entry is about one TCR beta chain. The antigen remains unidentified. These data originate in a study of memory CD4+ T cells and cytomegalovirus serostatus. Study overall: This sample comes from healthy Belgian adults, eight or nine CMV seropositive, roughly 22 seronegative.

Regarding the study as a whole: CD4+ memory repertoires contained about two fifths of the roughly 160 reported CMV TCRbeta sequences.

The sort gate was single viable CD3+CD4+CD8-CD45RO+ cells for memory CD4+ T cells. CD4+ T cells were isolated by positive magnetic selection. Only in-frame clones appear in the TCRdb table, and some are missing; sequencing was by immunoSEQ multiplex PCR. The table lists tens of thousands of clones, about 80% of them singletons. The receptor was isolated from an adult in good health and CMV-seropositive. Sequencing was carried out using memory CD4+ T cells from blood.

CDR3: CASSSRRGQETQYF. The CDR3 DNA follows: TGTGCCAGCAGCTCTCGTAGGGGCCAAGAGACCCAGTACTTC. The chain has TRBV5-4 and TRBJ2-5; possible D gene TRBD1, 5 bases. This CDR3 is 14 amino acids long. Germline CDR1 is SGHNT and CDR2 is YYREEE (reference sequence). V was pared by 3 bases and J by 1 base, with 10 bases between.